This T cell receptor (beta chain) was captured by sequencing in a study of identical twins. Findings and limits, study-wide: High-abundance cord blood beta clonotypes had fewer insertions; memory repertoires showed none.

The CDR3 totals 15 residues. CDR1 ENHRY and CDR2 SYGVKD come from the germline V gene. Trimming cost V 8 bases and J 4 bases, with 17 bases left between them. The cDNA had a unique molecular identifier and a template-switch universal primer site. TCRdb reanalysed the 5' RACE reads using MiXCR and keeps one entry per CDR3 protein. Here the sample spans some 660,000 distinct CDR3 sequences, more than 6.5% being singletons. This clonotype was counted only a few times. Its antigen is not identified. These same data were also listed under a study on yellow fever vaccine responses in identical twins. That report notes: Each twin's T cell response to the vaccine was reported to look partly convergent and partly personalized.

The chain recombines TRBV10-3 with TRBJ2-2; the D gene is possibly TRBD1 (6 bases). This receptor was taken from a woman between 18 and 29 years old in good health. The sample consisted of PBMCs. The CDR3 region is CAIERGTEATGELFF. In nucleotides, the CDR3 is TGTGCCATCGAAAGGGGGACGGAGGCCACCGGGGAGCTGTTTTTT.